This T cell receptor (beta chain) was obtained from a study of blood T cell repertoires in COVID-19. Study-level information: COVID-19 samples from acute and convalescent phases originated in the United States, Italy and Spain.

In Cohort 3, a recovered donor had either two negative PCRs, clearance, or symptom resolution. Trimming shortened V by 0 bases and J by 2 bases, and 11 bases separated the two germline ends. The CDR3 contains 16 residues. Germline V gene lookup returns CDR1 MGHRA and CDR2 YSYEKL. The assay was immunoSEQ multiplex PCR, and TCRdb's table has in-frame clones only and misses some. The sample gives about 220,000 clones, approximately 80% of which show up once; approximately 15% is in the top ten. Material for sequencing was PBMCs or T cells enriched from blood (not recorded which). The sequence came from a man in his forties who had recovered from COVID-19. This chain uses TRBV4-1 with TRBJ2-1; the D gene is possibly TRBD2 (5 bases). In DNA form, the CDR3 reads TGCGCCAGCAGCCAAGACCCGGGGAGCCCCTACAATGAGCAGTTCTTC. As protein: CASSQDPGSPYNEQFF.